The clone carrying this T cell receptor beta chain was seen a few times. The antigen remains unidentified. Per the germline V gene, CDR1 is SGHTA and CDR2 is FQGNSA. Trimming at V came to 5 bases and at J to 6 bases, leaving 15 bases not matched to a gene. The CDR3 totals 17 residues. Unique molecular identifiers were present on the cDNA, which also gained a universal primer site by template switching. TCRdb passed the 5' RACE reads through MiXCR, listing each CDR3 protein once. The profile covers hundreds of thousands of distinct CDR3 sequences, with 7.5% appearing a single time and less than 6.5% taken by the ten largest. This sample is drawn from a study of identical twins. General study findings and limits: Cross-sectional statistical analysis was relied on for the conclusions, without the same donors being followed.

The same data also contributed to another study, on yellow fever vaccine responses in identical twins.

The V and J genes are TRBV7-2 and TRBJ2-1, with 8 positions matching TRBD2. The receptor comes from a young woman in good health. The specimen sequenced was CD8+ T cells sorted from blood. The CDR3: CASSPAPIPRGGNEQFF. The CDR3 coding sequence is TGTGCCAGCAGCCCCGCCCCGATTCCACGGGGGGGCAATGAGCAGTTCTTC. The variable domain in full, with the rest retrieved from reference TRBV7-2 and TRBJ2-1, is GAGVSQSPSNKVTEKGKDVELRCDPISGHTALYWYRQSLGQGLEFLIYFQGNSAPDKSGLPSDRFSAERTGGSVSTLTIQRTQQEDSAVYLCASSPAPIPRGGNEQFFGPGTRLTVL.